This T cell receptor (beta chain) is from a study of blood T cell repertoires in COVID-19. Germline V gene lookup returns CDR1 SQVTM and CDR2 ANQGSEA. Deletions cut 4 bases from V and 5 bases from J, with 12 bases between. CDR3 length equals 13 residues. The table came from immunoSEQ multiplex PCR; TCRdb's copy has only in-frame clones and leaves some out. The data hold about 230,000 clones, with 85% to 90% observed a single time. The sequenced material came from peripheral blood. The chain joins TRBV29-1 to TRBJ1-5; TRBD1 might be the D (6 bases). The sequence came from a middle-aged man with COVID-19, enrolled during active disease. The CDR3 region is CSVGRGADQPQHF. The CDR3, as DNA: TGCAGCGTTGGTCGGGGGGCGGATCAGCCCCAGCATTTT.